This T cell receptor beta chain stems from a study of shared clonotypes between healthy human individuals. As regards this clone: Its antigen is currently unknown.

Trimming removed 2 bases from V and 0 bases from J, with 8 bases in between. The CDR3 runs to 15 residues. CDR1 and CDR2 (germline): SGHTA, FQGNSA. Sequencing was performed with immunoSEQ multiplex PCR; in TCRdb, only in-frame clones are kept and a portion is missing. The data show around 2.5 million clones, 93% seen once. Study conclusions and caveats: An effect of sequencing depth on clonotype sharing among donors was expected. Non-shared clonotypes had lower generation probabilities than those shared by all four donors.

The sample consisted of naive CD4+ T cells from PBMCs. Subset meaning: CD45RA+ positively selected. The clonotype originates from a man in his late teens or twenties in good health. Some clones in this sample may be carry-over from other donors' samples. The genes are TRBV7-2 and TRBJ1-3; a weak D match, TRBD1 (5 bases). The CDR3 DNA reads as TGTGCCAGCAGCTTATGGGGGGGCTCTGGAAACACCATATATTTT. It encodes CASSLWGGSGNTIYF.